The 22 T cell receptor beta chains in this list originate from one sample, sequenced in a study of blood T cell repertoires in COVID-19. The method was immunoSEQ multiplex PCR; TCRdb's version includes in-frame clones alone and lacks a portion of them. Of about 130,000 clones listed, approximately 74% are singletons. The sample was peripheral blood. These receptors were obtained from a man aged 55 to 70 with acute or convalescent COVID-19.

The rearrangement uses TRBV19 and TRBJ2-3; the D is unclear. Germline loops: CDR1 LNHDA, CDR2 SQIVND (reference sequence). The ends were cut back, 5 bases at V and 2 bases at J, with 8 bases in the middle. This CDR3 contains 13 residues. The CDR3: CASSSLPTDTQYF. CDR3 DNA sequence: TGTGCCAGTAGTTCCCTCCCCACAGATACGCAGTATTTT.

This clone was counted only a few times. Other DNA sequences in this specimen translate into the identical CDR3. The rearrangement uses TRBV9 and TRBJ1-2; unclear D gene. The CDR3 is 13 residues long. The V and J ends lost 0 bases and 0 bases respectively, with 3 bases between them. Germline CDR1 SGDLS, CDR2 YYNGEE. CDR3 DNA: TGTGCCAGCAGCGTAGACTCTAACTATGGCTACACCTTC. This encodes CASSVDSNYGYTF.

This clone was seen a few times. CDR3 bases: TGTGCCAGCAGCCCAGGGCTACTTAGATCTGGGGCCAACGTCCTGACTTTC. Its protein is CASSPGLLRSGANVLTF. The J gene is TRBJ2-6, the V gene TRBV9; a possible D gene is TRBD1 (5 bases). Germline V gene sequence: CDR1 SGDLS, CDR2 YYNGEE. Deletions cut 4 bases from V and 1 base from J, with 15 bases between. The CDR3 has 17 residues.

The J gene is TRBJ1-5, the V gene TRBV3-1 (or the pseudogene TRBV3-2); D not certain. The germline V and J ends were trimmed by 2 bases and 4 bases, with 12 bases remaining between them. The CDR3 loop spans 15 amino acids. Germline V gene sequence: CDR1 LGHDT, CDR2 YNNKEL (reference sequence). This CDR3 is CASSQQSAGNQPQHF. CDR3 coding DNA: TGTGCCAGCAGCCAACAGAGTGCGGGGAATCAGCCCCAGCATTTT.

The chain recombines TRBV5-1 with TRBJ2-7; 7 bases are a match to TRBD1. V was pared by 5 bases and J by 0 bases, with 5 bases of the junction left unmatched. The germline CDR1 and CDR2 sequences are SGHRS and YFSETQ. CDR3 length equals 14 residues. The CDR3 DNA reads as TGCGCCAGCAGATTTACAGGGGACTCCTACGAGCAGTACTTC. Amino acid sequence: CASRFTGDSYEQYF.

The chain is built from TRBV6-1 and TRBJ1-1, with 7 bases matching TRBD1. The CDR3 consists of 16 residues. Unmatched junction bases numbered 15, after V lost 4 bases and J lost 7 bases. Per the germline V gene, CDR1 is MNHNS and CDR2 is SASEGT. Here the CDR3 reads CASSVVQGPEGNEAFF. In DNA, the CDR3 is TGTGCCAGCAGTGTAGTACAGGGGCCCGAAGGAAATGAAGCTTTCTTT.

The CDR3 loop reads CASSIQGGAEAFF. The CDR3 DNA reads as TGTGCCAGCAGTATACAGGGCGGCGCTGAAGCTTTCTTT. The chain links TRBV2 to TRBJ1-1; tentatively, D is TRBD1 (6 bases). V was pared by 5 bases and J by 6 bases, with 13 bases between. This CDR3 has 13 amino acids. The germline V gene encodes CDR1 SNHLY and CDR2 FYNNEI.

In nucleotides, the CDR3 is TGTGCCAGCAGTGCAGGACAGTTCTATGGCTACACCTTC. This encodes CASSAGQFYGYTF. V usage is TRBV2 and J usage is TRBJ1-2; possible D gene TRBD1, 6 bases. CDR3 size: 13 residues. Trimming left V 4 bases short and J 4 bases short, with 10 bases between. Per germline, CDR1 SNHLY and CDR2 FYNNEI.

This clone was seen only a few times. The rearrangement joins TRBV6-5 to TRBJ1-2; D perhaps matches TRBD1 (6 bases). The CDR3 has 13 amino acids. The germline V gene has CDR1 MNHEY and CDR2 SVGAGI. The ends were cut back, 2 bases at V and 5 bases at J, with 9 bases in the middle. The CDR3 coding sequence is TGTGCCAGCAGTTACGGCAGGGGATATGGCTACACCTTC. It specifies CASSYGRGYGYTF.

This clone was counted only a few times. The chain employs TRBV24-1 and TRBJ1-1; 9 bases match TRBD1. After removal of 7 bases from V and 7 bases from J, the junction contained 0 bases not matched to a gene. CDR3 length: 11 residues. Germline V gene lookup returns CDR1 KGHDR and CDR2 SFDVKD. The CDR3 coding sequence is TGTGCCACCAGGGACAGGGGTGAAGCTTTCTTT. Translating it yields CATRDRGEAFF.

This chain links TRBV5-6 with TRBJ2-7; 7 nucleotides line up with TRBD2. J was trimmed by 2 bases and V by 6 bases; bases with no gene match: 11. Germline V gives CDR1 SGHDT, CDR2 YYEEEE. CDR3 size: 15 residues. This CDR3 is CASTRAGANTYEQYF. Written as DNA, the CDR3 is TGTGCCAGCACCCGGGCGGGAGCAAACACCTACGAGCAGTACTTC.

This chain joins TRBV5-1 and TRBJ2-3, with TRBD2 matching over 10 bases. Germline CDR1 reads SGHRS; CDR2 reads YFSETQ. This CDR3 has 15 residues. V lost 4 bases and J lost 6; bases outside the gene matches: 8. CDR3 sequence: CASSPRAGGPDTQYF. In DNA form, the CDR3 reads TGCGCCAGCAGCCCCAGAGCGGGGGGGCCGGATACGCAGTATTTT.

This chain connects TRBV15 to TRBJ1-2, with D unresolved. The CDR3 has 16 residues. The germline V gene has CDR1 LNHNV and CDR2 YYDKDF (reference sequence). V shed 0 bases and J shed 4 bases, with 15 bases lying between them. The CDR3 here is CATSRDYPPILYGYTF. Written as DNA, the CDR3 is TGTGCCACCAGCAGAGATTATCCCCCGATACTCTATGGCTACACCTTC. Filled out from reference TRBV15 and TRBJ1-2, the complete variable domain reads DAMVIQNPRYQVTQFGKPVTLSCSQTLNHNVMYWYQQKSSQAPKLLFHYYDKDFNNEADTPDNFQSRRPNTSFCFLDIRSPGLGDTAMYLCATSRDYPPILYGYTFGSGTRLTVV.

The V call is TRBV6-1, the J call TRBJ1-5; no reliable D call. The CDR3 is made up of 15 amino acids. Germline-derived CDR1 and CDR2 are MNHNS and SASEGT. Trimming took off 3 bases at V and 2 bases at J, with 11 bases between the two ends. The CDR3 nucleotides read TGTGCCAGCAGTGATTTGGGCTGGGGCAATCAGCCCCAGCATTTT. Translating gives CASSDLGWGNQPQHF.

The rearrangement links TRBV3-1 (or the pseudogene TRBV3-2) to TRBJ2-5; D remains unclear. The germline V and J ends were trimmed by 3 bases and 1 base, with 9 bases remaining between them. This CDR3 spans 14 amino acids. Germline CDR1 and CDR2: LGHDT and YNNKEL (reference sequence). This CDR3 reads CASSHPNSQETQYF. The CDR3 nucleotides are TGTGCCAGCAGCCACCCAAATTCCCAAGAGACCCAGTACTTC.

This clone was recorded a few times. The V call is TRBV6-1, the J call TRBJ1-2, with 7 positions matching TRBD1. CDR3 length: 14 amino acids. CDR1 is MNHNS, CDR2 SASEGT, per germline. Trimming cost V 3 bases and J 4 bases; bases outside gene matches: 5. CDR3 DNA: TGTGCCAGCAGTGAGTCGGACAGGTTCTATGGCTACACCTTC. As protein: CASSESDRFYGYTF.

The V and J genes are TRBV6-1 and TRBJ1-1; possible D gene TRBD1, 5 bases. Germline CDR1 MNHNS, CDR2 SASEGT. Trimming removed 3 bases from V and 7 bases from J, with 18 bases in between. The CDR3 covers 15 residues. The CDR3: CASSDSSRVDGEAFF. The CDR3 nucleotides read TGTGCCAGCAGTGATTCGTCCAGGGTGGATGGTGAAGCTTTCTTT.

The V gene is TRBV5-1, the J gene TRBJ2-1; TRBD2 is a possible D gene (5 bases). This CDR3 contains 15 residues. Germline V gene data show CDR1 as SGHRS and CDR2 as YFSETQ. Trimming took 5 bases from V and 2 from J, leaving 14 bases between them. The CDR3 DNA follows: TGCGCCAGCAGGTCGGATCGGGGAACCTACAATGAGCAGTTCTTC. As protein: CASRSDRGTYNEQFF.

Concerning this clone: Germline and junction disagree at one end, which may indicate a read error. The V call is TRBV6-5, the J call TRBJ2-3; 7 bases fit TRBD1. The CDR3 contains 14 residues. CDR1 is MNHEY and CDR2 is SVGAGI in the germline V gene. CDR3 in amino acids: CASSKDRSTYTQYF. The CDR3 nucleotides are TGTGCCAGCAGCAAGGACAGGAGCACATATACGCAGTATTTT.

This clone has a handful of counts. V usage is TRBV10-3 and J usage is TRBJ2-1, with D perhaps TRBD2 (7 bases). Trimming took off 0 bases at V and 9 bases at J, with 15 bases between the two ends. CDR1 is ENHRY, CDR2 SYGVKD, per germline. There are 15 residues in the CDR3. CDR3 sequence reads: CAISESGGASGEQFF. The CDR3 DNA sequence: TGTGCCATCAGTGAGTCAGGGGGGGCCTCAGGTGAGCAGTTCTTC.

This clone was counted only a few times. At one end, the junction sequence differs from germline, possibly due to a read error. The chain recombines TRBV6-1 with TRBJ1-6; D gene uncertain. CDR3 length: 15 amino acids. Looked up from germline, CDR1 is MNHNS and CDR2 is SASEGT. The CDR3 is CASREGGTYNSPLHF. The CDR3 nucleotides read TGTGCCAGCAGGGAAGGAGGGACCTATAATTCACCCCTCCACTTT.

CDR3 region: CASTWDREANTIYF. DNA of the CDR3: TGTGCCAGCACCTGGGACAGGGAGGCAAACACCATATATTTT. The chain couples TRBV6-5 to TRBJ1-3, with 9 positions matching TRBD1. The length of the CDR3 is 14 residues. Trimming at V came to 7 bases and at J to 6 bases, leaving 7 bases not matched to a gene. Per the germline V gene, CDR1 is MNHEY and CDR2 is SVGAGI.